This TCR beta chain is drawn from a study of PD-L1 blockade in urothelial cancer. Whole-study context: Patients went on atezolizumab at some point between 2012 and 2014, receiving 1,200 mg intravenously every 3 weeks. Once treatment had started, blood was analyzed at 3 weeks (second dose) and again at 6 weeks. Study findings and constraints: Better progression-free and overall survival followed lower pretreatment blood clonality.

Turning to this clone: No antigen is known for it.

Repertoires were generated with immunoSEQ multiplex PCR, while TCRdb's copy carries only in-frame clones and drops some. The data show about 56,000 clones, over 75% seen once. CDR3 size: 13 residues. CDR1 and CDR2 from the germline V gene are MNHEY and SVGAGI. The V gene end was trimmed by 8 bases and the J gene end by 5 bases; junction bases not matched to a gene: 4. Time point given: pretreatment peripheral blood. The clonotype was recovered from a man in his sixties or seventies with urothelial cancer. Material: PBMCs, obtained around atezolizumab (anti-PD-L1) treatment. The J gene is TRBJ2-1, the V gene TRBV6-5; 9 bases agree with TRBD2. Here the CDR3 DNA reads TGTGCCAGCTGGCGGGGGGGCAACAATGAGCAGTTCTTC. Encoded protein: CASWRGGNNEQFF.